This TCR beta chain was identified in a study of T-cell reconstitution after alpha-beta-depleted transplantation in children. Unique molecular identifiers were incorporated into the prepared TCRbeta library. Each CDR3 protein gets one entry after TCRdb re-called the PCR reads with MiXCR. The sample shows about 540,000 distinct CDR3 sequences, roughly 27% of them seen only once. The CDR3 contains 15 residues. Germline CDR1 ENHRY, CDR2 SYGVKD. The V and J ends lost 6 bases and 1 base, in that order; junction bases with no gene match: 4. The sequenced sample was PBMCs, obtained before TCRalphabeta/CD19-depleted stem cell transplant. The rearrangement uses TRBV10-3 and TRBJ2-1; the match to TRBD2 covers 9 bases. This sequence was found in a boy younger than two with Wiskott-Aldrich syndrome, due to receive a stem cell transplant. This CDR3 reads CAIRAGGISYNEQFF. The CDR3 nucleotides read TGTGCCATCAGGGCGGGAGGGATTTCCTACAATGAGCAGTTCTTC.